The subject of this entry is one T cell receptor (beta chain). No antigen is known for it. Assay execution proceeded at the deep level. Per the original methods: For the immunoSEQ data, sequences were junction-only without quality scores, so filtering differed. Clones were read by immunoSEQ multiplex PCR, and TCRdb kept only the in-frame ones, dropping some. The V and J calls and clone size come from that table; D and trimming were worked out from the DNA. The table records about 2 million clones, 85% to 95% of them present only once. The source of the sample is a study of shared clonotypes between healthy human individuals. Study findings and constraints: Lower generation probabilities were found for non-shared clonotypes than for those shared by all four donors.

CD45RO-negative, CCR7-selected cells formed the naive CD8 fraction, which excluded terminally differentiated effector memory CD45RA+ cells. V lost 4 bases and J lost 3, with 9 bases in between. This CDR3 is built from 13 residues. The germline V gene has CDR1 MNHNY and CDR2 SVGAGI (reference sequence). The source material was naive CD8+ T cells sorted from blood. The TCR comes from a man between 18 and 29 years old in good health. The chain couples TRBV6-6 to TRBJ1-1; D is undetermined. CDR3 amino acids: CASSWNLDTEAFF. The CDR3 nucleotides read TGTGCCAGCAGTTGGAACCTAGACACTGAAGCTTTCTTT.